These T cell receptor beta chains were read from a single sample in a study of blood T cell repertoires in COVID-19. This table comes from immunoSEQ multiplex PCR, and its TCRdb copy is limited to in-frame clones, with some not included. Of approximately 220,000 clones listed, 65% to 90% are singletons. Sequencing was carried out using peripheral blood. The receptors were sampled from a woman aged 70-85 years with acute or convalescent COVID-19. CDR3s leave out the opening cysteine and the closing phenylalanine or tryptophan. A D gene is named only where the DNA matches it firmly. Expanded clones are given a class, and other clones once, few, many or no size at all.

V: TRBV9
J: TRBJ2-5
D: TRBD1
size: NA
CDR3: ASSQGQGIQETQY

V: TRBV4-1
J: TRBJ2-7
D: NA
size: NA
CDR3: ASSQQGYEQY

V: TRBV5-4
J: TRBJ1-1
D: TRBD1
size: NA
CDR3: ASSLQGIRTEAF

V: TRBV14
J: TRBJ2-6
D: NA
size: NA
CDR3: ASSQTRAAGANVLT

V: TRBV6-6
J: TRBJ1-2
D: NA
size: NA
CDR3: ASSTPQAYGYT

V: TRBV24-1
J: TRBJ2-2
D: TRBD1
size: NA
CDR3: ATSDSPGQGYTGELF

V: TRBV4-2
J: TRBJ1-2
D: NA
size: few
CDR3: ASSQDPGSVTNYGYT

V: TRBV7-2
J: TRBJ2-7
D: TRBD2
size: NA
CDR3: ASSLASGGWSYEQY

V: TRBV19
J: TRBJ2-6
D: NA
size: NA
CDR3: ASSARQTSGANVLT

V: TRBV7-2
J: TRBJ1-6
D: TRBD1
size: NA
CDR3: ASSFSTGVKAPLH

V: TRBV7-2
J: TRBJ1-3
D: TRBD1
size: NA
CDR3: ASSLNRGSGNTIY

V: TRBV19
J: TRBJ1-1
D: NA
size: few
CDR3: ASKVPGNTEAF

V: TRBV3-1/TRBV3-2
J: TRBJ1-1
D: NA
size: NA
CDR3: ASSQVRGATEAF

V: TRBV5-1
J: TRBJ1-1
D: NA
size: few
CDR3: ASSWAGNTEAF

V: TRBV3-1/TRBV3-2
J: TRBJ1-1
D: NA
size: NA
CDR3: ASSRLGGTEAF

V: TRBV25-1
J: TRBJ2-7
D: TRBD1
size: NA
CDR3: ASSDQPHVDRGEQY

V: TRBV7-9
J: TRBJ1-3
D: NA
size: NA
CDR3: ASSLPGSGNTIY

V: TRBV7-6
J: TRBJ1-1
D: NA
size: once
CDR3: ASSPQGNTEAF

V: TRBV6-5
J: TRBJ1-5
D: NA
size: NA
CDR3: ASSYGGGGQPQH

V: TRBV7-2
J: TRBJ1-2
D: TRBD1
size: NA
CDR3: ASKTGNINYGYT

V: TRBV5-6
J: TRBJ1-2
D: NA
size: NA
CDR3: ASYPYGGAYGYT

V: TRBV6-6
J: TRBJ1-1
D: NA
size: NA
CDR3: ASSPPGGIMNTEAF

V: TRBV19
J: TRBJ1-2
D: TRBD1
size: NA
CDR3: ASSLRTGGNYT

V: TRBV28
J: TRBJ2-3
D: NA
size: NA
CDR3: ASSSATDTQY

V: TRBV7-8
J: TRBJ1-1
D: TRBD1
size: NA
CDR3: ASSLESGGSGKAF